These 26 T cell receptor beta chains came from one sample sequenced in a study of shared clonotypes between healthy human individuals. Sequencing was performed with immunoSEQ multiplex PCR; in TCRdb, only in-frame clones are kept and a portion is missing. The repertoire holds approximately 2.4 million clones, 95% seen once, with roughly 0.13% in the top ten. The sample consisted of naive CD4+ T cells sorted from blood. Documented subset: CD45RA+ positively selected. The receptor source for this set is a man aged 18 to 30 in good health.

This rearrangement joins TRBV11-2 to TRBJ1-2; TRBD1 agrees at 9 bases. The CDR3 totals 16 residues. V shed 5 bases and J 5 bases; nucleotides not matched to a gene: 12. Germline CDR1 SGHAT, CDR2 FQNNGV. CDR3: CASSAEQGAPRYGYTF. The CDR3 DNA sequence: TGTGCCAGCAGCGCCGAACAGGGGGCCCCTCGGTATGGCTACACCTTC.

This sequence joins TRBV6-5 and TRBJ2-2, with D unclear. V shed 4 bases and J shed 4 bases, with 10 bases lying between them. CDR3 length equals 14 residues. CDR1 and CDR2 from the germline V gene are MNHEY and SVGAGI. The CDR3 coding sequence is TGTGCCAGCAGTTCCCTTCTTTCCACCGGGGAGCTGTTTTTT. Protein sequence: CASSSLLSTGELFF.

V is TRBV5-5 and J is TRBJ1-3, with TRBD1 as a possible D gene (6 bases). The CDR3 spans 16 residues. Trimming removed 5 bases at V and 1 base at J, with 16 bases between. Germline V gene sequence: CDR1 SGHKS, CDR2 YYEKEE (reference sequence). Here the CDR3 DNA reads TGTGCCAGCAGACCAGGATTGGGGGCGTCTGGAAACACCATATATTTT. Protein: CASRPGLGASGNTIYF. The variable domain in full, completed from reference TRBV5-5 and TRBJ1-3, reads DAGVTQSPTHLIKTRGQQVTLRCSPISGHKSVSWYQQVLGQGPQFIFQYYEKEERGRGNFPDRFSARQFPNYSSELNVNALLLGDSALYLCASRPGLGASGNTIYFGEGSWLTVV.

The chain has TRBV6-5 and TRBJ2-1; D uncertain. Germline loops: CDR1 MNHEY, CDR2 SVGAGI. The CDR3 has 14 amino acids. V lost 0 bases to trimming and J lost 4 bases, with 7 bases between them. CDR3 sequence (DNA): TGTGCCAGCAGTTACTCGACCAGGTACAATGAGCAGTTCTTC. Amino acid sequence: CASSYSTRYNEQFF.

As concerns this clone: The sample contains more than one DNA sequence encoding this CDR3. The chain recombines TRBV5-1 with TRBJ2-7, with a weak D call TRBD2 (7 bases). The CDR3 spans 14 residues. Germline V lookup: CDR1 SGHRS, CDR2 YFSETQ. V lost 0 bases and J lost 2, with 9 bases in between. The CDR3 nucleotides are TGCGCCAGCAGCTTGGGGCGGGGGCCCTACGAGCAGTACTTC. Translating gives CASSLGRGPYEQYF.

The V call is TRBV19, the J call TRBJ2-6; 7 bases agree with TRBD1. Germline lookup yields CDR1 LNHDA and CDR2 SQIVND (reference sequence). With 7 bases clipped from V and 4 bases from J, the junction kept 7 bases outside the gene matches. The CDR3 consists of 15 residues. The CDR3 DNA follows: TGTGCCAGTACTAAGGGGGCGCTCGGGGCCAACGTCCTGACTTTC. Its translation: CASTKGALGANVLTF.

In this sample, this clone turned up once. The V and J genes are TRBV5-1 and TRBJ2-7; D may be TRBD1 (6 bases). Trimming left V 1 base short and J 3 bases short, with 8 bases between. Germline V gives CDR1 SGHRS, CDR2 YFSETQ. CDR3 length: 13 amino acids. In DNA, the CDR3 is TGCGCCAGCAGCTTGACCAGGGGCTACGAGCAGTACTTC. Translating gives CASSLTRGYEQYF.

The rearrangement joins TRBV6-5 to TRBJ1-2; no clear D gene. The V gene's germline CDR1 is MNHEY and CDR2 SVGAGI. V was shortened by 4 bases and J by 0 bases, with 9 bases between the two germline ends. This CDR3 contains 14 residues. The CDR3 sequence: CASSLTPSNYGYTF. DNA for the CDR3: TGTGCCAGCAGTTTGACACCTTCTAACTATGGCTACACCTTC.

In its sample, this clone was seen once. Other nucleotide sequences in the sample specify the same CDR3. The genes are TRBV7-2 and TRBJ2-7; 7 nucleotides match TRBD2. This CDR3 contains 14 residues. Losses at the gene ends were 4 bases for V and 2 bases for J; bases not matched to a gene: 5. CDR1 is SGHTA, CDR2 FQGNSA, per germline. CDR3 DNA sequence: TGTGCCAGCAGCTCCGGGACTACTCCCTACGAGCAGTACTTC. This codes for CASSSGTTPYEQYF.

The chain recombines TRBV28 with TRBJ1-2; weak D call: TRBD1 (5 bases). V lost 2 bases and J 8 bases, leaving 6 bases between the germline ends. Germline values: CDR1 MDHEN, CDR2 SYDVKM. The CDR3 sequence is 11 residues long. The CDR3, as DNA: TGTGCCAGCAGTTTAAGACAGGGCTACACCTTC. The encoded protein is CASSLRQGYTF.

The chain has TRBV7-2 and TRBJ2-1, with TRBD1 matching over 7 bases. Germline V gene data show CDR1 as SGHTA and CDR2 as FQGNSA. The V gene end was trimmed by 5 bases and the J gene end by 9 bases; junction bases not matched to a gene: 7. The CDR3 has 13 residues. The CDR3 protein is CASSIGTVGEQFF. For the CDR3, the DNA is TGTGCCAGCAGCATCGGGACAGTCGGTGAGCAGTTCTTC.

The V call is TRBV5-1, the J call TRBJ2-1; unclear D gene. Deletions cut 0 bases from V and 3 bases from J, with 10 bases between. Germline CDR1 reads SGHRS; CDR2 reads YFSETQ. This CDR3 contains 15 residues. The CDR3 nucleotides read TGCGCCAGCAGCTTGGGGAGCTCCTACTACAATGAGCAGTTCTTC. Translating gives CASSLGSSYYNEQFF.

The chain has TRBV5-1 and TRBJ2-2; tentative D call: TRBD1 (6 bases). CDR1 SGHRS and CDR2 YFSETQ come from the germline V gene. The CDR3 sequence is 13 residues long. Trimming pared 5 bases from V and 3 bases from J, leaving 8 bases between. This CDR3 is CASRSGDTGELFF. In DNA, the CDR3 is TGCGCCAGCAGGTCAGGGGACACCGGGGAGCTGTTTTTT.

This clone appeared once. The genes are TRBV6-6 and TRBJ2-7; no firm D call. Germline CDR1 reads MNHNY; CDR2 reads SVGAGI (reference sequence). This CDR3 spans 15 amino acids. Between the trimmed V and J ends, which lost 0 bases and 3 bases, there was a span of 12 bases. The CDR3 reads CASSYSAHLYYEQYF. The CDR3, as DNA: TGTGCCAGCAGTTACTCCGCGCACCTTTACTACGAGCAGTACTTC.

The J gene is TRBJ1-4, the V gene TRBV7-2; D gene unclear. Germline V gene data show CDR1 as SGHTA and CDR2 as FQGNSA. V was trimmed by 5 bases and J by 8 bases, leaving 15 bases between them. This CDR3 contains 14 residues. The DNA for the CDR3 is TGTGCCAGCAGCCCCCAAGGGTTTGGAGAAAAACTGTTTTTT. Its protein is CASSPQGFGEKLFF.

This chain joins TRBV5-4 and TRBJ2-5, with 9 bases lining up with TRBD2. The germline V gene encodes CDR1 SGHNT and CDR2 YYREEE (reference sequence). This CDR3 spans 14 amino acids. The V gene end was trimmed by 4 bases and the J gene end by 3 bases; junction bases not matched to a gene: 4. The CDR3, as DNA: TGTGCCAGCAGCGCGGGACTAGCCAAAGAGACCCAGTACTTC. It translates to CASSAGLAKETQYF.

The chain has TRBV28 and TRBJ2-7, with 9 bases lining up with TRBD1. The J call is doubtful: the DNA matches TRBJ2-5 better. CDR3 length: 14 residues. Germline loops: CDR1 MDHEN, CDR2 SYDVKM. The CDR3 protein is CASSRPGTGKTQYF. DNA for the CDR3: TGTGCCAGCAGTCGCCCCGGGACAGGGAAGACCCAGTACTTC.

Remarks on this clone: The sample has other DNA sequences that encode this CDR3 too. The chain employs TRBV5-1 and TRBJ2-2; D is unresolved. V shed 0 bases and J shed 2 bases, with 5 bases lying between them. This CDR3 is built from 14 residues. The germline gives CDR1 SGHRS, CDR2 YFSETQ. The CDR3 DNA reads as TGCGCCAGCAGCTTGGTTGGAAACACCGGGGAGCTGTTTTTT. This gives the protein CASSLVGNTGELFF.

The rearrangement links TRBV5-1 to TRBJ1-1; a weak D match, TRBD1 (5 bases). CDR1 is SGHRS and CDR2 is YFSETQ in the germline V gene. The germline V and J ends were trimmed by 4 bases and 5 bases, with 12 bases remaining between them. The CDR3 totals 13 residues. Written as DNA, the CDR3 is TGCGCCAGCAGCCCGTTCGGGGGGACTGAAGCTTTCTTT. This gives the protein CASSPFGGTEAFF.

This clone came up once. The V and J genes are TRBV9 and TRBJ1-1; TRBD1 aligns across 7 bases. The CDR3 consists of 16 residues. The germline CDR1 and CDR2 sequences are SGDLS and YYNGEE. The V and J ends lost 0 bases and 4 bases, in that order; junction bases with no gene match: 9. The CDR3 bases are TGTGCCAGCAGCGTAGAGGCACAGGGGTTGAGCACTGAAGCTTTCTTT. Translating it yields CASSVEAQGLSTEAFF. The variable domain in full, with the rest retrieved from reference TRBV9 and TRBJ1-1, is DSGVTQTPKHLITATGQRVTLRCSPRSGDLSVYWYQQSLDQGLQFLIQYYNGEERAKGNILERFSAQQFPDLHSELNLSSLELGDSALYFCASSVEAQGLSTEAFFGQGTRLTVV.

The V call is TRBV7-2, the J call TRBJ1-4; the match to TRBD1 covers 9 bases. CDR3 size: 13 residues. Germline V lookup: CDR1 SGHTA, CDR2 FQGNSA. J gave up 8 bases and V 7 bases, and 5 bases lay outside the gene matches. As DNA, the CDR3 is TGTGCCAGCACCACCGACAGGGGGGAAAAACTGTTTTTT. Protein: CASTTDRGEKLFF.

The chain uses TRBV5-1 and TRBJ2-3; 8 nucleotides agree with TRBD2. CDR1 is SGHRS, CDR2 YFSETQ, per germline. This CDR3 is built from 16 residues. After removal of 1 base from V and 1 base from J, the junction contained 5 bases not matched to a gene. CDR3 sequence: CASSLRPSGRTDTQYF. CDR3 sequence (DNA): TGCGCCAGCAGCTTGCGGCCTAGCGGGCGCACAGATACGCAGTATTTT. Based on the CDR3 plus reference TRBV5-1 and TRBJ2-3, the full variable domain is KAGVTQTPRYLIKTRGQQVTLSCSPISGHRSVSWYQQTPGQGLQFLFEYFSETQRNKGNFPGRFSGRQFSNSRSEMNVSTLELGDSALYLCASSLRPSGRTDTQYFGPGTRLTVL.

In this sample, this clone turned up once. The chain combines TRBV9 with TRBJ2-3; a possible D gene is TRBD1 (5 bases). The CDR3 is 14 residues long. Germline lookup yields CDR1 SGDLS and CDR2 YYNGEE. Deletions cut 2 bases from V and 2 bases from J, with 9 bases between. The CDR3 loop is CASSVRQITDTQYF. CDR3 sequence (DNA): TGTGCCAGCAGCGTTCGACAGATCACAGATACGCAGTATTTT. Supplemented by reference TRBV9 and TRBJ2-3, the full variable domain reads DSGVTQTPKHLITATGQRVTLRCSPRSGDLSVYWYQQSLDQGLQFLIQYYNGEERAKGNILERFSAQQFPDLHSELNLSSLELGDSALYFCASSVRQITDTQYFGPGTRLTVL.

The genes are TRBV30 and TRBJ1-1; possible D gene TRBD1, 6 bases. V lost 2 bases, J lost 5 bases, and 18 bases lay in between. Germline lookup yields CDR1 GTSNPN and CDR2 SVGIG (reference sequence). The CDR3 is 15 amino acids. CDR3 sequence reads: CAWSITGTLGTEAFF. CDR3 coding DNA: TGTGCCTGGAGTATTACCGGGACACTGGGAACTGAAGCTTTCTTT.

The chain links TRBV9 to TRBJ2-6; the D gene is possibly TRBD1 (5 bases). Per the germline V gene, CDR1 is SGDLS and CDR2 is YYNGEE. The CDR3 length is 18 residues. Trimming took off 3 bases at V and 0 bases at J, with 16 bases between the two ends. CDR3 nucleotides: TGTGCCAGCAGCGCGCAGGGTATGTCTAGCTCTGGGGCCAACGTCCTGACTTTC. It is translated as CASSAQGMSSSGANVLTF.

The CDR3 DNA reads TGTGCCAGTAGTATTCTGGGTGGCTACACCTTC. This sequence encodes CASSILGGYTF. The V and J genes are TRBV19 and TRBJ1-2; D not resolved. CDR3 length: 11 residues. The germline V gene encodes CDR1 LNHDA and CDR2 SQIVND (reference sequence). Deletions cut 3 bases from V and 7 bases from J, with 6 bases between.